The clone carrying this T cell receptor (beta chain) was seen many times. This specimen belongs to a study of T-cell reconstitution after alpha-beta-depleted transplantation in children. It was with unique molecular identifiers that the TCRbeta library was prepared. TCRdb reanalysed the PCR reads using MiXCR and keeps one entry per CDR3 protein. The table has 70,000 to 95,000 distinct CDR3 sequences, 9% to 15% seen once. This CDR3 has 11 amino acids. The V end was cut by 7 bases, the J end by 8 bases, with 11 bases between. Germline V gene sequence: CDR1 MDHEN, CDR2 SYDVKM. This chain connects TRBV28 to TRBJ1-2, with no clear D. The clonotype originates from a human donor who donated a stem cell graft to a child with inherited bone marrow failure. The specimen was PBMCs from the stem cell graft donor, collected from the stem cell graft. The CDR3 loop is CASISTWGYTF. The CDR3, as DNA: TGTGCCAGCATTAGCACATGGGGCTACACCTTC.